Sequencing of this T cell receptor beta chain was carried out in a study of post-analysis software for immune sequencing data. The wider study: Relapsing-remitting, secondary progressive and progressive-relapsing multiple sclerosis were all included among the disease courses.

General study results and limits: Strong co-clustering by F measure was evident for samples that had been prepared in the same batch. Multiple sclerosis patients had significantly lower normalized Chao1 diversity than controls. Five TRBV segments, including TRBV5-6, TRBV5-1 and TRBV20-1, were more frequent in patients than controls.

The CDR3 is 12 amino acids. V was pared by 1 base and J by 15 bases, with 13 bases between. The germline V gene encodes CDR1 LGHDT and CDR2 YNNKEL (reference sequence). There are a few counts of this clonotype. Its antigen is not known. Unique molecular identifiers were carried by the TCR beta cDNA libraries. When about 1 to 11 million T cells were used, they gave approximately 450,000 cDNA molecules. TCRdb called the PCR reads again in MiXCR, with one record for every CDR3 protein. This table has 750,000 to 950,000 distinct CDR3 sequences, 53% appearing once. This sequence joins TRBV3-1 and TRBJ2-4; D gene unclear. The specimen was blood. The receptor was derived from a girl aged 5 to 17 with multiple sclerosis. The DNA for the CDR3 is TGTGCCAGCAGCCAAGCCCAGACACCCGTGTACTTC. This translates into CASSQAQTPVYF.